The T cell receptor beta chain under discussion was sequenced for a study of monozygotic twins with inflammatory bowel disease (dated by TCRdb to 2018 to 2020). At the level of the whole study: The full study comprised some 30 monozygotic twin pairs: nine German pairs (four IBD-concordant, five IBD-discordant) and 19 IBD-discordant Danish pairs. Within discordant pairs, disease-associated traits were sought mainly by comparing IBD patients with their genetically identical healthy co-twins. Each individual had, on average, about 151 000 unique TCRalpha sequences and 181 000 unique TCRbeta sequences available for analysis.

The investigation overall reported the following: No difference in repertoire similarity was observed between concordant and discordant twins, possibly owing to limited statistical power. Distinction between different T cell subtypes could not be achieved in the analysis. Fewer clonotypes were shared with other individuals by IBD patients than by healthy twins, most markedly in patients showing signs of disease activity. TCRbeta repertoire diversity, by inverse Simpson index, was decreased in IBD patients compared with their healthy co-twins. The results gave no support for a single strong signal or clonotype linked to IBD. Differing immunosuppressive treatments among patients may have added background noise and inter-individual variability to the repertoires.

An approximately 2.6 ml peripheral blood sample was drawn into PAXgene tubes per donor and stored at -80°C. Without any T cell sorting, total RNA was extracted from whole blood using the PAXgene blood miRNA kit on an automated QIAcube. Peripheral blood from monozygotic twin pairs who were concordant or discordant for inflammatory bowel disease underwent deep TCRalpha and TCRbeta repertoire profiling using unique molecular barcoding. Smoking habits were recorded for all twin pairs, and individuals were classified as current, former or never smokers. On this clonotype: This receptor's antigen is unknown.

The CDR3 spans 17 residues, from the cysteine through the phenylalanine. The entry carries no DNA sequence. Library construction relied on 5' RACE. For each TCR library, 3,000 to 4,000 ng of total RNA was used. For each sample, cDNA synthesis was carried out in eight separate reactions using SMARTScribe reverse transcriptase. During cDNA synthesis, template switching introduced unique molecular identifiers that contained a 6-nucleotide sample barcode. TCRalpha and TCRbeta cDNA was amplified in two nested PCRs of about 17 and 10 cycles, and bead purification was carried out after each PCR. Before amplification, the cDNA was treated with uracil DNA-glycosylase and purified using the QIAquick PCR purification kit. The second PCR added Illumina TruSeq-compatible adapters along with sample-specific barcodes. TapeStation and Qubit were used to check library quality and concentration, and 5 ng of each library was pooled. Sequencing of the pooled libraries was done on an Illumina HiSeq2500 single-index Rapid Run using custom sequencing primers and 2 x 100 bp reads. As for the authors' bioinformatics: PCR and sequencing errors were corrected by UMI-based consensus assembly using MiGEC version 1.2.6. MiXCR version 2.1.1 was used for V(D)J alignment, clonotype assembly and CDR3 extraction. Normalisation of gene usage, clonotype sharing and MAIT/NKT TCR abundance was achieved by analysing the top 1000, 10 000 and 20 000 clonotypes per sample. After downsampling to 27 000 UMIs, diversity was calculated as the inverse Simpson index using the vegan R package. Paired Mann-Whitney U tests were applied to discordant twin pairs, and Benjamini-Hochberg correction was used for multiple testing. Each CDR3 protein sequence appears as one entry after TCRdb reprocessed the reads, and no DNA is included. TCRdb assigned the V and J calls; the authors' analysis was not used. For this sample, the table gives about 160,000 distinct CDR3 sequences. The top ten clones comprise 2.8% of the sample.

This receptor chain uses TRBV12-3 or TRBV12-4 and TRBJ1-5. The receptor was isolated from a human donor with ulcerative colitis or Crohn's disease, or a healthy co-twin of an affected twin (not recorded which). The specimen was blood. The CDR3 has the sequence CASSFILRRDSNQPQHF.